This T cell receptor beta chain was documented in a study of blood T cell repertoires in COVID-19. At the level of the study: The samples span acute and convalescent COVID-19 from the United States, Italy and Spain.

Germline V gene sequence: CDR1 GTSNPN, CDR2 SVGIG (reference sequence). Trimming took off 0 bases at V and 1 base at J, with 7 bases between the two ends. The CDR3 consists of 14 residues. This clone was recorded only once. Per the study methods: Reference gene primer amplification in the assay estimated nucleated cell counts. Some clones are missing from TCRdb's copy, which holds only in-frame ones; the method was immunoSEQ multiplex PCR. V and J calls and clone size are as listed in that table; D and trimming were resolved from the DNA. This sample yields some 130,000 clones, of which around 86% are seen a single time; about 8% belongs to the top ten.

The chain links TRBV30 to TRBJ1-5, with no clear D. The sequenced material came from peripheral blood. The clonotype comes from a woman in her sixties with active or convalescent COVID-19. For the CDR3, the DNA is TGTGCCTGGAGTGTACGGGGAAGCAATCAGCCCCAGCATTTT. Encoded protein: CAWSVRGSNQPQHF.